The 28 T cell receptor beta chains below come from one sample, sequenced in a study of OX40 agonist ivuxolimab in advanced cancers. Clones were read by immunoSEQ multiplex PCR, and TCRdb kept only the in-frame ones, dropping some. Here the sample spans about 24,000 clones, 84% being singletons. The starting material was CD4+ or CD8+ T cells sorted from blood, obtained in a trial of the OX40 agonist ivuxolimab. The receptors here all came from an adult with an advanced solid tumor such as melanoma, head and neck, liver or kidney cancer.

J is TRBJ2-1 and V is TRBV5-6, with D perhaps matching TRBD2 (6 bases). Between the trimmed V and J ends, which lost 1 base and 10 bases, there was a span of 12 bases. Germline V gene lookup returns CDR1 SGHDT and CDR2 YYEEEE. The CDR3 is 13 residues long. The CDR3 DNA reads as TGTGCCAGCAGCTTGACCAGGGAGGACGAGCAGTTCTTC. Translating gives CASSLTREDEQFF.

V and J are TRBV7-2 and TRBJ2-1, with 7 positions matching TRBD2. J lost 0 bases, V lost 2 bases, and 7 bases had no gene match. Germline V gives CDR1 SGHTA, CDR2 FQGNSA. The CDR3 has 17 amino acids. The chain's CDR3 is CASSLRGGRSSYNEQFF. DNA for the CDR3: TGTGCCAGCAGCTTAAGGGGCGGGAGAAGCTCCTACAATGAGCAGTTCTTC.

This clone is a singleton in its sample. The chain links TRBV18 to TRBJ2-1; D is perhaps TRBD2 (5 bases). V was shortened by 3 bases and J by 1 base, with 7 bases between the two germline ends. The CDR3 length is 14 residues. The germline gives CDR1 KGHSH, CDR2 LQKENI. The DNA of the CDR3 is TGTGCCAGCTCACCCACTAGGTCCTACAATGAGCAGTTCTTC. Amino acid sequence: CASSPTRSYNEQFF.

The J gene is TRBJ2-7, the V gene TRBV6-6; TRBD1 aligns across 7 bases. CDR3 length: 14 amino acids. V shed 5 bases, J shed 4 bases, and the junction held 8 bases outside the gene matches. Germline-derived CDR1 and CDR2 are MNHNY and SVGAGI (reference sequence). This CDR3 is CASSSRDSKYEQYF. CDR3 sequence (DNA): TGTGCCAGCAGTAGCCGGGACAGCAAATACGAGCAGTACTTC.

The chain has TRBV19 and TRBJ2-1; TRBD2 agrees at 8 bases. Germline assignment: CDR1 LNHDA and CDR2 SQIVND (reference sequence). The CDR3 loop spans 15 amino acids. J lost 9 bases, V lost 3 bases, and 10 bases had no gene match. The CDR3 DNA sequence: TGTGCCAGTAGTATCGACCCCGGGACTAGAGTTGAGCAGTTCTTC. Encoded protein: CASSIDPGTRVEQFF.

This clone has just a few counts. The junction departs from germline at one end; a sequencing error may be responsible. This chain links TRBV6-5 with TRBJ2-3; D is ambiguous. This CDR3 spans 14 amino acids. Germline values: CDR1 MNHEY, CDR2 SVGAGI. The CDR3 sequence is CASSDSMSTDTQYF. CDR3 sequence (DNA): TGTGCCAGCAGTGACTCTATGAGCACAGATACGCAGTATTTT.

The CDR3 coding sequence is TGTGCCAGCACTCCCGGGGGAAATGAAAAACTGTTTTTT. Translated: CASTPGGNEKLFF. This rearrangement joins TRBV28 to TRBJ1-4; tentative D call: TRBD1 (5 bases). This CDR3 spans 13 amino acids. The germline gives CDR1 MDHEN, CDR2 SYDVKM. V was trimmed by 7 bases and J by 5 bases, leaving 11 bases between them.

This clone was observed a handful of times. V gene TRBV20-1 combines with J gene TRBJ1-1, with D unclear. V lost 4 bases and J 5 bases, leaving 2 bases between the germline ends. The CDR3 sequence is 9 residues long. Germline loops: CDR1 DFQATT, CDR2 SNEGSKA (reference sequence). This chain's CDR3 is CSANTEAFF. CDR3 nucleotide sequence: TGCAGTGCTAATACTGAAGCTTTCTTT.

This sequence joins TRBV19 and TRBJ2-1; TRBD2 aligns across 10 bases. V lost 1 base, J lost 9 bases, and 9 bases stayed unmatched. Germline assignment: CDR1 LNHDA and CDR2 SQIVND (reference sequence). The CDR3 extends over 16 amino acids. The CDR3 DNA reads as TGTGCCAGTAGTATAGGAAGCGGGAGGGTTGGTAGTGAGCAGTTCTTC. It encodes CASSIGSGRVGSEQFF.

The chain combines TRBV30 with TRBJ2-1, with TRBD2 as a possible D gene (5 bases). Trimming removed 3 bases at V and 7 bases at J, with 13 bases between. The V gene's germline CDR1 is GTSNPN and CDR2 SVGIG (reference sequence). This CDR3 contains 13 residues. This chain's CDR3 is CAWSPTGSNEQFF. CDR3 nucleotide sequence: TGTGCCTGGAGCCCAACGGGATCAAATGAGCAGTTCTTC.

V gene TRBV2 combines with J gene TRBJ2-2, with a weak D call TRBD2 (5 bases). CDR3 length: 17 residues. Germline-derived CDR1 and CDR2 are SNHLY and FYNNEI. V lost 0 bases to trimming and J lost 4 bases, with 15 bases between them. The CDR3 region has the DNA TGTGCCAGCAGTGAAGCAAGAACCGGGGTACTCACCGGGGAGCTGTTTTTT. It is translated as CASSEARTGVLTGELFF.

This clone has just one count. The CDR3 region has the DNA TGTGCCATCAGTGAGGCCAGGGAGAATGAGCAGTTCTTC. This sequence encodes CAISEARENEQFF. The chain employs TRBV10-3 and TRBJ2-1; D assignment may be TRBD1 or TRBD2 (5 bases each). The CDR3 extends over 13 amino acids. The V end was cut by 2 bases, the J end by 7 bases, with 9 bases between. The germline gives CDR1 ENHRY, CDR2 SYGVKD.

This chain uses TRBV11-2 with TRBJ2-7, with D perhaps matching TRBD1 (6 bases). Between the trimmed V and J ends, which lost 8 bases and 3 bases, there was a span of 11 bases. Looked up from germline, CDR1 is SGHAT and CDR2 is FQNNGV. The CDR3 is made up of 12 amino acids. Written as DNA, the CDR3 is TGTGCCAGCGGGACAACGTTCTACGAGCAGTACTTC. It yields the protein CASGTTFYEQYF.

The J gene is TRBJ2-4, the V gene TRBV7-9, with D perhaps given as TRBD1 or TRBD2 (5 bases each). The CDR3 contains 15 residues. The germline V gene has CDR1 SEHNR and CDR2 FQNEAQ (reference sequence). Trimming shortened V by 5 bases and J by 5 bases, and 16 bases separated the two germline ends. This CDR3 is CASSRSIGGENIQYF. The CDR3 coding sequence is TGTGCCAGCAGCCGCTCCATTGGGGGAGAAAACATTCAGTACTTC.

The gene calls are TRBV19 and TRBJ2-6; D remains ambiguous. This CDR3 comprises 15 residues. The V end was cut by 1 base, the J end by 2 bases, with 6 bases between. CDR1 and CDR2 (germline): LNHDA, SQIVND (reference sequence). The CDR3 here is CASSIVRAGANVLTF. CDR3 nucleotide sequence: TGTGCCAGTAGTATAGTACGGGCTGGGGCCAACGTCCTGACTTTC.

The gene calls are TRBV7-3 and TRBJ2-5, with no clear D. Germline CDR1 is SGHTA and CDR2 is FQGTGA. This CDR3 spans 17 amino acids. V was cut by 0 bases and J by 6 bases, with 20 bases left in between. The CDR3, as DNA: TGTGCCAGCAGCTTAACTGGATATGGTTATGGGTCAAAGACCCAGTACTTC. Translating it yields CASSLTGYGYGSKTQYF.

J is TRBJ1-3 and V is TRBV7-9, with 8 bases identical to TRBD1. With 10 bases clipped from V and 4 bases from J, the junction kept 6 bases outside the gene matches. Germline loops: CDR1 SEHNR, CDR2 FQNEAQ (reference sequence). The CDR3 contains 13 residues. CDR3 sequence: CATTGVAGNTIYF. The CDR3 bases are TGTGCCACGACAGGGGTAGCCGGAAACACCATATATTTT.

The rearrangement joins TRBV4-1 to TRBJ2-7; a weak D match, TRBD1 (5 bases). Germline CDR1 and CDR2: MGHRA and YSYEKL. Deletions cut 4 bases from V and 2 bases from J, with 18 bases between. The CDR3 contains 16 residues. The CDR3 loop is CASSRETSQDPYEQYF. In DNA form, the CDR3 reads TGCGCCAGCAGCCGCGAAACCTCACAGGACCCCTACGAGCAGTACTTC.

The gene calls are TRBV2 and TRBJ2-6; D is unclear. V lost 6 bases and J lost 0, with 9 bases in between. The germline gives CDR1 SNHLY, CDR2 FYNNEI. The CDR3 spans 15 residues. The CDR3 here is CASRAISSGANVLTF. Written as DNA, the CDR3 is TGTGCCAGCAGAGCCATTAGCTCTGGGGCCAACGTCCTGACTTTC.

The chain joins TRBV11-3 to TRBJ2-7; D remains unclear. V lost 5 bases, J lost 5 bases, and 7 bases lay in between. CDR1 is SGHNT and CDR2 is YENEEA in the germline V gene. The CDR3 is 11 amino acids. As DNA, the CDR3 is TGTGCCAGCAGCATCTTTGACGAGCAGTACTTC. Its translation is CASSIFDEQYF.

The rearrangement joins TRBV7-3 to TRBJ2-6; D gene ambiguous. Trimming cost V 4 bases and J 0 bases, with 7 bases left between them. The CDR3 has 15 residues. Germline V lookup: CDR1 SGHTA, CDR2 FQGTGA. The CDR3 loop is CASSSAHSGANVLTF. CDR3 sequence (DNA): TGTGCCAGCAGCTCAGCCCACTCTGGGGCCAACGTCCTGACTTTC. Full variable domain (remainder filled in from reference TRBV7-3 and TRBJ2-6): GAGVSQTPSNKVTEKGKYVELRCDPISGHTALYWYRQSLGQGPEFLIYFQGTGAADDSGLPNDRFFAVRPEGSVSTLKIQRTERGDSAVYLCASSSAHSGANVLTFGAGSRLTVL.

This chain joins TRBV19 and TRBJ1-3, with D hard to call. Germline-derived CDR1 and CDR2 are LNHDA and SQIVND (reference sequence). There are 13 residues in the CDR3. V was trimmed by 1 base and J by 4 bases, leaving 5 bases between them. The CDR3 nucleotides read TGTGCCAGTAGTATAGGAGAGGGAAACACCATATATTTT. Translating it yields CASSIGEGNTIYF.

The CDR3 sequence: CASSSGTSRSSYEQYF. As DNA, the CDR3 is TGTGCCAGCAGCTCTGGGACTAGCCGGAGCTCCTACGAGCAGTACTTC. J is TRBJ2-7 and V is TRBV5-4; 9 positions match TRBD2. This CDR3 is built from 16 residues. The ends lost 3 bases at V and 0 bases at J; junction bases unmatched: 7. Germline-derived CDR1 and CDR2 are SGHNT and YYREEE (reference sequence).

The rearrangement links TRBV2 to TRBJ1-5; 8 positions agree with TRBD1. CDR3 length equals 14 residues. Germline V gene data show CDR1 as SNHLY and CDR2 as FYNNEI. J was trimmed by 6 bases and V by 6 bases; bases with no gene match: 7. The CDR3 region has the DNA TGTGCCAGCAGAGCCGGGACAGGTTTTCAGCCCCAGCATTTT. The encoded protein is CASRAGTGFQPQHF.

The chain carries TRBV6-6 and TRBJ1-1; TRBD1 aligns across 9 bases. The CDR3 extends over 15 amino acids. Unmatched junction bases numbered 7, after V lost 3 bases and J lost 5 bases. Germline lookup yields CDR1 MNHNY and CDR2 SVGAGI (reference sequence). The CDR3 DNA reads as TGTGCCAGCAGTTATGGGGGACAGGGAGGAACTGAAGCTTTCTTT. This codes for CASSYGGQGGTEAFF.

The genes are TRBV10-3 and TRBJ2-2, with D unresolved. CDR1 is ENHRY, CDR2 SYGVKD, per germline. The germline V and J ends were trimmed by 0 bases and 1 base, with 9 bases remaining between them. This CDR3 is 16 amino acids long. This CDR3 reads CAISESNLGNTGELFF. The DNA for the CDR3 is TGTGCCATCAGTGAGTCGAATCTGGGGAACACCGGGGAGCTGTTTTTT.

This clone has only one observation. This chain connects TRBV4-3 to TRBJ1-4, with D possibly TRBD1 on 5 matching bases. Germline lookup yields CDR1 LGHNA and CDR2 YSLEER. V gave up 0 bases and J gave up 7 bases, with 15 bases separating them. This CDR3 has 16 amino acids. The CDR3 DNA reads TGCGCCAGCAGCCAAGACGATTGGGGGATAGGTGAAAAACTGTTTTTT. It specifies CASSQDDWGIGEKLFF.

The gene calls are TRBV19 and TRBJ1-1; perhaps TRBD1 as D (5 bases). Looked up from germline, CDR1 is LNHDA and CDR2 is SQIVND (reference sequence). V dropped 6 bases and J dropped 0 bases, with 14 bases sitting between them. The CDR3 consists of 15 residues. The CDR3 loop reads CASRIPGRMNTEAFF. CDR3 nucleotide sequence: TGTGCCAGTAGGATCCCAGGGCGAATGAACACTGAAGCTTTCTTT.